Shown below are 2 T cell receptor beta chains from a single sample sequenced in a study of blood T cell repertoires in COVID-19. Profiled with immunoSEQ multiplex PCR; TCRdb holds only in-frame clones, not every one. The data show approximately 100,000 clones, with under 85% seen just once and over 10% held by the top ten. The sequencing input was peripheral blood. These receptors were obtained from a human donor in a cohort sampled during active COVID-19.

The gene calls are TRBV19 and TRBJ2-1; 10 bases align to TRBD2. V lost 3 bases to trimming and J lost 5 bases; unmatched junction nucleotides: 1. CDR1 and CDR2 (germline): LNHDA, SQIVND (reference sequence). The CDR3 totals 14 residues. CDR3 in DNA: TGTGCCAGTAGTATTGGACTAGCGGACAATGAGCAGTTCTTC. Its protein product is CASSIGLADNEQFF.

The chain joins TRBV7-9 to TRBJ2-2, with D possibly TRBD2 on 5 matching bases. In germline, CDR1 is SEHNR, CDR2 FQNEAQ (reference sequence). CDR3 size: 19 residues. Trimming removed 2 bases from V and 1 base from J, with 20 bases in between. CDR3 DNA sequence: TGTGCCAGCAGCTTACGTCCAGGCAATCGGGATATGAACACCGGGGAGCTGTTTTTT. This sequence encodes CASSLRPGNRDMNTGELFF.